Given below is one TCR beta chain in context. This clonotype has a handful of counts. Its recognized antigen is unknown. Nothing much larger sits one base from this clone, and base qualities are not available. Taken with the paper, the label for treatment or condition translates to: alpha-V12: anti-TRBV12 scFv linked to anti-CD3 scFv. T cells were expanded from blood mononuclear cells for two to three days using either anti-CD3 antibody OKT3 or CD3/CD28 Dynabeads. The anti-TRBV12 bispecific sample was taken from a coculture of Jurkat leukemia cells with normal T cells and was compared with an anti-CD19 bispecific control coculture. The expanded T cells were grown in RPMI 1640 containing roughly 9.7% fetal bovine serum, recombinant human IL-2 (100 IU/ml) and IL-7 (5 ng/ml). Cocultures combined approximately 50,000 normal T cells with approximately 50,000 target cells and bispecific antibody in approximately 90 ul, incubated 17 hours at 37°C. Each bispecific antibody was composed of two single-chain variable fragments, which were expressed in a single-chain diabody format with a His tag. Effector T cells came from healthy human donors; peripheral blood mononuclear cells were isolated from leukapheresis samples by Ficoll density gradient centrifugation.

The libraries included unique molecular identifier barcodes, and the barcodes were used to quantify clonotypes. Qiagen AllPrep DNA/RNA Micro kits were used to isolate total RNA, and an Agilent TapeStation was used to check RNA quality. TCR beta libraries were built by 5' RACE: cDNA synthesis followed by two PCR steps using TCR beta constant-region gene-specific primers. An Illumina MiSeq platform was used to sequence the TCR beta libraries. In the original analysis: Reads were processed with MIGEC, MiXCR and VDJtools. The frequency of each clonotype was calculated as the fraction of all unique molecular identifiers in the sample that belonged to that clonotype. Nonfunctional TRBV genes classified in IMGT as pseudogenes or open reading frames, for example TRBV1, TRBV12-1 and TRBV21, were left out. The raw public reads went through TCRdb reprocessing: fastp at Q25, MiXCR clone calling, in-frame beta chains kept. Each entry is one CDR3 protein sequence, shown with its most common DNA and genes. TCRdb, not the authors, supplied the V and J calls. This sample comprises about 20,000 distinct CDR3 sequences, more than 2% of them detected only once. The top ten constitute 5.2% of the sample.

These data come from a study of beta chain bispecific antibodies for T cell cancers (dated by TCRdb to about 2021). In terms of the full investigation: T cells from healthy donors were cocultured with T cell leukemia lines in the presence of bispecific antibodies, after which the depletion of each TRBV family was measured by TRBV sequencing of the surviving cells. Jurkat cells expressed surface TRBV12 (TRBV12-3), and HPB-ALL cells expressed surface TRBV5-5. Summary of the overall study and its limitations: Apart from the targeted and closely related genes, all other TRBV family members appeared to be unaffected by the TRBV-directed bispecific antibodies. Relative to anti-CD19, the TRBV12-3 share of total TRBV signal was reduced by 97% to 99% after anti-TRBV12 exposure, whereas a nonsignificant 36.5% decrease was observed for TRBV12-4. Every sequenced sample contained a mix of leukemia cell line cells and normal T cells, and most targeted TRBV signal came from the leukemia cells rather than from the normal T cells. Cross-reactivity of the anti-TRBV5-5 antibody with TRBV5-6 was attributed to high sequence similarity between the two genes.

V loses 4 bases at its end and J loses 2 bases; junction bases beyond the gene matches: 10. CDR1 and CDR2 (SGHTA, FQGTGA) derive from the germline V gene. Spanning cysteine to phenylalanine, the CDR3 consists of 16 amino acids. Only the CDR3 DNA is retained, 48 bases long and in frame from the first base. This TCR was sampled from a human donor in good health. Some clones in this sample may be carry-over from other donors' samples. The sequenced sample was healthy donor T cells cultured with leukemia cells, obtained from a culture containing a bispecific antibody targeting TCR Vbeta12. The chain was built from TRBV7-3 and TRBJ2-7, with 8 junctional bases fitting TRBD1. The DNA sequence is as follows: TGTGCCAGCAGCTATACGAGGACAGGGTCCGCCTACGAGCAGTACTTC. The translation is CASSYTRTGSAYEQYF.